The 5 T cell receptor beta chains below come from one sample, sequenced in a study of CD8+ T cells in alopecia areata. As for treatment: oral pan-JAK inhibitor, 5-10 mg twice daily. cDNA reverse transcribed from extracted RNA served as the sequencing template. Measured with immunoSEQ multiplex PCR; TCRdb has only the in-frame clones, and not every one. The table has just under 65,000 clones, 46% seen once. The sample in question was CD8+ T cells sorted from blood, obtained around week 37, from a patient treated with tofacitinib. The origin of the receptors is a human donor with alopecia areata.

The chain carries TRBV30 and TRBJ1-1; no reliable D call. CDR3 size: 13 residues. V lost 5 bases and J 6 bases, leaving 16 bases between the germline ends. Germline V gives CDR1 GTSNPN, CDR2 SVGIG (reference sequence). The CDR3 DNA reads as TGTGCCTGGGACCTGGTTATATCTCCTGAAGCTTTCTTT. It is translated as CAWDLVISPEAFF.

The chain has TRBV5-8 and TRBJ2-7, with a weak D call TRBD1 (6 bases). The CDR3 has 13 amino acids. V was pared by 10 bases and J by 0 bases, with 14 bases between. The germline CDR1 and CDR2 sequences are SGHTS and YDEGEE. This CDR3 is CACSDRSSYEQYF. CDR3 sequence (DNA): TGTGCCTGCTCGGACAGAAGCTCCTACGAGCAGTACTTC.

This clone was detected only a few times. The V gene is TRBV5-6, the J gene TRBJ2-7; D is ambiguous. Deletions cut 2 bases from V and 5 bases from J, with 17 bases between. This CDR3 is 15 amino acids long. Per germline, CDR1 SGHDT and CDR2 YYEEEE. Here the CDR3 DNA reads TGTGCCAGCAGCTTTCCGGACCCCAGACTGCACGAGCAGTACTTC. It yields the protein CASSFPDPRLHEQYF. Combining the CDR3 with reference TRBV5-6 and TRBJ2-7 gives the whole variable domain DAGVTQSPTHLIKTRGQQVTLRCSPKSGHDTVSWYQQALGQGPQFIFQYYEEEERQRGNFPDRFSGHQFPNYSSELNVNALLLGDSALYLCASSFPDPRLHEQYFGPGTRLTVT.

This sequence joins TRBV27 and TRBJ2-4; 10 positions agree with TRBD1. Germline lookup yields CDR1 MNHEY and CDR2 SMNVEV (reference sequence). V lost 0 bases to trimming and J lost 14 bases; unmatched junction nucleotides: 4. The CDR3 sequence is 13 residues long. Written as DNA, the CDR3 is TGTGCCAGCAGTTTATCGGGACAGGGGCGGAAGTACTTC. As protein: CASSLSGQGRKYF.

This clone was counted only a few times. The rearrangement links TRBV19 to TRBJ1-5, with TRBD1 matching 9 bases. Germline V CDR1 and CDR2: LNHDA, SQIVND (reference sequence). CDR3 length: 13 amino acids. V was pared by 7 bases and J by 11 bases, with 9 bases of the junction left unmatched. CDR3 coding DNA: TGTGCCAGTAAGAAGGACAGGGGTATGGCCCAGCATTTT. This translates into CASKKDRGMAQHF. Full variable domain (outside the CDR3, taken from reference TRBV19 and TRBJ1-5): DGGITQSPKYLFRKEGQNVTLSCEQNLNHDAMYWYRQDPGQGLRLIYYSQIVNDFQKGDIAEGYSVSREKKESFPLTVTSAQKNPTAFYLCASKKDRGMAQHFGDGTRLSIL.